The next 32 T cell receptor beta chains were all read from a single sample in a study of T cell repertoires in cytomegalovirus infection. Via MiXCR, TCRdb re-called the reads, giving one row per CDR3 protein. The data show about a million distinct CDR3 sequences, with 30% to 40% seen just once and over 12% held by the top ten. The antigens for these receptors are not known. Specimen: cultured CD8+ T cells from PBMCs, collected from culture after CMV antigen stimulation. These receptors were obtained from a human donor in good health (CMV status not recorded). Some clones in this sample may be carry-over from other donors' samples.

A few counts support this clonotype. The gene calls are TRBV6-5 and TRBJ2-5; perhaps TRBD1 as D (6 bases). CDR1 MNHEY and CDR2 SVGAGI come from the germline V gene. Trimming took off 2 bases at V and 5 bases at J, with 15 bases between the two ends. CDR3 length equals 15 residues. CDR3 loop: CASSYATGTPETQYF. The DNA for the CDR3 is TGTGCCAGCAGTTACGCCACCGGGACACCTGAGACCCAGTACTTC.

This clonotype showed up many times. J is TRBJ1-2 and V is TRBV7-2, with D unresolved. Germline V CDR1 and CDR2: SGHTA, FQGNSA. V lost 5 bases and J 1 base, leaving 14 bases between the germline ends. The CDR3 loop spans 15 amino acids. In DNA form, the CDR3 reads TGTGCCAGCAGCCCAGACATGTGGAGTAACTATGGCTACACCTTC. The encoded protein is CASSPDMWSNYGYTF.

This clonotype was detected only a few times. V usage is TRBV9 and J usage is TRBJ1-2; possibly TRBD1 for D (5 bases). The CDR3 loop spans 14 amino acids. Trimming pared 0 bases from V and 5 bases from J, leaving 11 bases between. CDR1 SGDLS and CDR2 YYNGEE come from the germline V gene. CDR3 loop: CASSVGDSPYGYTF. The CDR3 DNA reads as TGTGCCAGCAGCGTAGGAGACAGCCCTTATGGCTACACCTTC.

This clonotype has a handful of counts. This chain connects TRBV29-1 to TRBJ2-7, with 7 bases fitting TRBD1. The V gene's germline CDR1 is SQVTM and CDR2 ANQGSEA. The CDR3 extends over 14 amino acids. Germline trimming cut 7 bases from V and 1 base from J; bases unmatched to any gene: 10. CDR3 nucleotide sequence: TGCAGCGCCCTAACGGGACAGACATCCTACGAGCAGTACTTC. Its protein is CSALTGQTSYEQYF.

J is TRBJ1-2 and V is TRBV6-2 or TRBV6-3; the D is unclear. Germline assignment: CDR1 MNHEY and CDR2 SVGEGT. V was shortened by 0 bases and J by 4 bases, with 12 bases between the two germline ends. The CDR3 extends over 15 amino acids. The CDR3, as DNA: TGTGCCAGCAGTTACTCAGGCCAGAAGGGCTATGGCTACACCTTC. Protein product: CASSYSGQKGYGYTF.

Concerning this clonotype: Germline is not matched at one junction end, which may reflect a read error. The gene calls are TRBV7-9 and TRBJ1-1; TRBD1 aligns across 7 bases. CDR3 length equals 14 residues. CDR1 is SEHNR and CDR2 is FQNEAQ in the germline V gene (reference sequence). CDR3 sequence reads: CVSSHLDRDAEAFF. The DNA for the CDR3 is TGTGTCAGCAGCCATCTTGACAGGGATGCTGAAGCTTTCTTT.

The chain carries TRBV13 and TRBJ2-7; TRBD1 matches at 9 bases. In germline, CDR1 is PRHDT, CDR2 FYEKMQ (reference sequence). Trimming took 3 bases from V and 5 from J; bases not matched to a gene: 8. The CDR3 covers 15 residues. The CDR3 DNA sequence: TGTGCCAGCAGCTTTACAGGGGGCCTCAGGGACGAGCAGTACTTC. This translates into CASSFTGGLRDEQYF. The entire variable domain, with the rest obtained from reference TRBV13 and TRBJ2-7, is as follows: AAGVIQSPRHLIKEKRETATLKCYPIPRHDTVYWYQQGPGQDPQFLISFYEKMQSDKGSIPDRFSAQQFSDYHSELNMSSLELGDSALYFCASSFTGGLRDEQYFGPGTRLTVT.

This clonotype has more than one count but fewer than ten. The chain uses TRBV6-1 and TRBJ2-3; 12 bases match TRBD1. CDR1 and CDR2 from the germline V gene are MNHNS and SASEGT. The CDR3 loop spans 16 amino acids. J gave up 3 bases and V 5 bases, and 6 bases lay outside the gene matches. The CDR3 DNA reads TGTGCCAGCAGTTCGGGACAGGGGGCCGCGACAGATACGCAGTATTTT. Its protein is CASSSGQGAATDTQYF.

This clonotype was picked up a small number of times. The V gene is TRBV19, the J gene TRBJ1-1, with D maybe TRBD1 (6 bases). Germline CDR1 is LNHDA and CDR2 is SQIVND (reference sequence). The CDR3 spans 13 residues. V was pared by 3 bases and J by 6 bases, with 11 bases between. The chain's CDR3 is CASSMSGVAEAFF. CDR3 DNA sequence: TGTGCCAGTAGTATGTCAGGGGTGGCTGAAGCTTTCTTT.

The V and J genes are TRBV7-3 and TRBJ2-7; D is undetermined. Germline V gives CDR1 SGHTA, CDR2 FQGTGA. The CDR3 is 8 residues long. The germline V and J ends were trimmed by 7 bases and 13 bases, with 8 bases remaining between them. CDR3 nucleotide sequence: TGTGCCAGCAACTTCGGTTACGTC. Residues: CASNFGYV.

The CDR3 is CASSDRGWRPPLHF. The CDR3 DNA reads as TGTGCCAGCAGCGACAGGGGCTGGAGACCACCCCTCCACTTT. The J gene is TRBJ1-6, the V gene TRBV6-2 or TRBV6-3; 8 nucleotides match TRBD1. The ends lost 6 bases at V and 11 bases at J; junction bases unmatched: 9. The CDR3 is 14 residues long. The germline V gene encodes CDR1 MNHEY and CDR2 SVGEGT.

The DNA for the CDR3 is TGTGCCAGCAGCTTTGGGCGGCAGTCCTACGAGCAGTACTTC. Protein product: CASSFGRQSYEQYF. This chain uses TRBV7-6 with TRBJ2-7; D is uncertain. V was trimmed by 3 bases and J by 1 base, leaving 10 bases between them. CDR1 and CDR2 (germline): SGHVS, FNYEAQ. This CDR3 is 14 amino acids long.

This clonotype was picked up a small number of times. The chain carries TRBV7-9 and TRBJ1-1; TRBD1 aligns across 9 bases. The V gene end was trimmed by 5 bases and the J gene end by 1 base; junction bases not matched to a gene: 8. In germline, CDR1 is SEHNR, CDR2 FQNEAQ (reference sequence). The CDR3 has 16 amino acids. In nucleotides, the CDR3 is TGTGCCAGCAGCACGCCCCCGGGACAGGGGAACACTGAAGCTTTCTTT. Encoded protein: CASSTPPGQGNTEAFF.

This clonotype was counted between two and nine times. The chain couples TRBV6-1 to TRBJ2-2; 8 positions match TRBD2. Per the germline V gene, CDR1 is MNHNS and CDR2 is SASEGT. CDR3 size: 15 residues. J was trimmed by 6 bases and V by 3 bases; bases with no gene match: 6. CDR3 sequence: CASSDPGGLAGELFF. The DNA of the CDR3 is TGTGCCAGCAGTGATCCGGGGGGGCTTGCCGGGGAGCTGTTTTTT.

Only a few counts were recorded for this clonotype. This chain links TRBV20-1 with TRBJ1-1, with D uncertain. Looked up from germline, CDR1 is DFQATT and CDR2 is SNEGSKA (reference sequence). The V end was cut by 4 bases, the J end by 8 bases, with 20 bases between. The CDR3 sequence is 14 residues long. CDR3 loop: CSAIGPRSNNEAFF. CDR3 sequence (DNA): TGCAGTGCTATCGGCCCCCGGAGCAATAACGAAGCTTTCTTT.

The chain links TRBV5-1 to TRBJ1-2; TRBD1 is a possible D gene (6 bases). This CDR3 has 14 amino acids. Trimming removed 3 bases from V and 3 bases from J, with 12 bases in between. Germline CDR1 and CDR2: SGHRS and YFSETQ. The CDR3 loop is CASSSSDSYYGYTF. CDR3 DNA: TGCGCCAGCAGCTCGTCGGACAGCTACTATGGCTACACCTTC.

This clonotype was found many times. DNA for the CDR3: TGTGCCAGCAGCTTCCCTAGACAGGGGAGTAACACAGATACGCAGTATTTT. Its translation is CASSFPRQGSNTDTQYF. V and J are TRBV7-6 and TRBJ2-3; 8 positions match TRBD1. V lost 3 bases to trimming and J lost 2 bases; unmatched junction nucleotides: 10. From germline, CDR1 is SGHVS and CDR2 FNYEAQ. CDR3 size: 17 residues.

In the case of this clonotype: This sequence may be a read error, since a much larger clone differs from it by one base. The rearrangement joins TRBV7-2 to TRBJ2-7; D is possibly TRBD1 (7 bases). Germline V gives CDR1 SGHTA, CDR2 FQGNSA. Between the trimmed V and J ends, which lost 0 bases and 6 bases, there was a span of 15 bases. This CDR3 is built from 15 residues. The CDR3: CASSLAAGGTCEQYV. The CDR3 DNA sequence: TGTGCCAGCAGCTTAGCGGCAGGGGGGACCTGCGAGCAGTACGTC.

This clonotype has a handful of counts. This sequence joins TRBV12-3 or TRBV12-4 and TRBJ1-4; TRBD1 agrees at 8 bases. There are 12 residues in the CDR3. V lost 5 bases and J lost 8; bases outside the gene matches: 1. The CDR3 protein is CASSAGGEKLFF. In DNA, the CDR3 is TGTGCCAGCAGTGCAGGGGGCGAAAAACTGTTTTTT.

The chain links TRBV7-9 to TRBJ2-5; no definite D call. Trimming took off 5 bases at V and 2 bases at J, with 15 bases between the two ends. This CDR3 is built from 15 residues. CDR1 and CDR2 from the germline V gene are SEHNR and FQNEAQ (reference sequence). As DNA, the CDR3 is TGTGCCAGCAGCCCTCCTTTGAACAGTCAAGAGACCCAGTACTTC. It specifies CASSPPLNSQETQYF.

Remarks on this clonotype: The junction and the germline gene differ at one end; a read error may be behind it. V gene TRBV7-2 combines with J gene TRBJ2-3, with D maybe TRBD2 (6 bases). The CDR3 consists of 15 residues. CDR1 SGHTA and CDR2 FQGNSA come from the germline V gene. CDR3 sequence: CASNLTGGAGDTQYF. CDR3 nucleotides: TGTGCCAGCAACTTAACTGGCGGGGCTGGGGATACGCAGTATTTT.

The chain couples TRBV6-5 to TRBJ2-1; TRBD2 matches 8 bases. The CDR3 has 15 amino acids. Germline V gene sequence: CDR1 MNHEY, CDR2 SVGAGI. Unmatched junction bases numbered 13, after V lost 8 bases and J lost 7 bases. CDR3 residues: CASRVAGGEGNEQFF. The CDR3 DNA reads TGTGCCAGCCGGGTGGCGGGGGGCGAGGGGAATGAGCAGTTCTTC.

This clonotype was observed a handful of times. The chain links TRBV28 to TRBJ2-2, with 8 bases matching TRBD2. The CDR3 has 15 amino acids. The V segment lost 6 bases and the J segment 6 bases; nucleotides outside the gene matches: 9. Germline V gene lookup returns CDR1 MDHEN and CDR2 SYDVKM. The CDR3 DNA reads as TGTGCCAGCAGCCCCCGGGGACTAGTTTCCGGGGAGCTGTTTTTT. Amino acid sequence: CASSPRGLVSGELFF.

This chain links TRBV4-2 with TRBJ1-6; tentatively, D is TRBD1 (5 bases). The CDR3 covers 16 residues. Between the trimmed V and J ends, which lost 0 bases and 10 bases, there was a span of 16 bases. Germline V gives CDR1 LGHNA, CDR2 YNFKEQ. CDR3 in DNA: TGTGCCAGCAGCCAAGAGGCAGGGTTGCGCGAGTCACCCCTCCACTTT. It is translated as CASSQEAGLRESPLHF.

The chain carries TRBV4-1 and TRBJ1-1; 8 bases line up with TRBD1. V was pared by 8 bases and J by 9 bases, with 11 bases of the junction left unmatched. The germline V gene encodes CDR1 MGHRA and CDR2 YSYEKL. The length of the CDR3 is 13 residues. The CDR3 spells CASGTQGEGQAFF. For the CDR3, the DNA is TGCGCCAGCGGTACACAGGGGGAAGGGCAAGCTTTCTTT.

This clonotype was counted a single time. CDR3: CASSLIQESTDTQYF. The DNA for the CDR3 is TGCGCCAGCAGCTTGATACAGGAGAGCACAGATACGCAGTATTTT. The chain couples TRBV5-1 to TRBJ2-3, with a weak D call TRBD1 (5 bases). The CDR3 covers 15 residues. Germline V gives CDR1 SGHRS, CDR2 YFSETQ. The V end was cut by 1 base, the J end by 0 bases, with 9 bases between.

As DNA, the CDR3 is TGTGCCAGCAGCCAAATAGGAGACCTGAACACCGGGGAGCTGTTTTTT. Its protein product is CASSQIGDLNTGELFF. The chain recombines TRBV5-4 with TRBJ2-2, with no clear D. The CDR3 is 16 residues long. V lost 4 bases, J lost 1 base, and 14 bases lay in between. CDR1 is SGHNT and CDR2 is YYREEE in the germline V gene (reference sequence).

This clonotype was detected ten times or more. The V call is TRBV7-2, the J call TRBJ2-5; D is undetermined. CDR3 size: 14 residues. Germline V gene lookup returns CDR1 SGHTA and CDR2 FQGNSA. V lost 2 bases, J lost 3 bases, and 10 bases lay in between. In DNA form, the CDR3 reads TGTGCCAGCAGCTTAAACGGAAGGAAAGAGACCCAGTACTTC. Its protein product is CASSLNGRKETQYF.

This clonotype came up a few times. V gene TRBV6-6 combines with J gene TRBJ1-5; weak D call: TRBD1 (5 bases). V was pared by 7 bases and J by 4 bases, with 20 bases between. CDR3 length equals 16 residues. Germline CDR1 reads MNHNY; CDR2 reads SVGAGI (reference sequence). CDR3 DNA: TGTGCCAGCACGATGGGGACGGGGATGGGAAATCAGCCCCAGCATTTT. This encodes CASTMGTGMGNQPQHF.

The chain combines TRBV27 with TRBJ1-2; D remains ambiguous. Trimming took 5 bases from V and 8 from J, leaving 15 bases between them. The length of the CDR3 is 13 residues. Germline V gene lookup returns CDR1 MNHEY and CDR2 SMNVEV (reference sequence). The CDR3 nucleotides read TGTGCCAGCAGTCCTTCTTTCCTTGTGGGCTACACCTTC. It yields the protein CASSPSFLVGYTF.

The chain couples TRBV15 to TRBJ1-1; TRBD1 aligns across 12 bases. Trimming cost V 3 bases and J 1 base; bases outside gene matches: 9. The CDR3 has 18 residues. CDR1 and CDR2 from the germline V gene are LNHNV and YYDKDF (reference sequence). The CDR3 here is CATSSLSGTGGRNTEAFF. CDR3 bases: TGTGCCACCAGCAGCCTTTCCGGGACAGGGGGCCGGAACACTGAAGCTTTCTTT.

The chain joins TRBV5-1 to TRBJ2-1; 12 nucleotides align to TRBD1. With V trimmed by 4 bases and J by 10 bases, 6 bases remained unmatched. CDR3 size: 14 residues. Per germline, CDR1 SGHRS and CDR2 YFSETQ. In DNA form, the CDR3 reads TGCGCCAGCAGCCCCGGGACAGGGGGCGTGGAGCAGTTCTTC. It translates to CASSPGTGGVEQFF.